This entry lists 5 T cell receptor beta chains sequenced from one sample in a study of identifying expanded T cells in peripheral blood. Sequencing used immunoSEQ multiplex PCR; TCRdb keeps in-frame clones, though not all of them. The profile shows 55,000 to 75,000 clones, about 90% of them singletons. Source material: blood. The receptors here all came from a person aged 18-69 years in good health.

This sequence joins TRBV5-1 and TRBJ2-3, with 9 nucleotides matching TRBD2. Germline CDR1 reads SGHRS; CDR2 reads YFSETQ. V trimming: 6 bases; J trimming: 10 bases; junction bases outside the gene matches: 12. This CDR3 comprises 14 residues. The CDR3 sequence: CASKGLAGESAQYF. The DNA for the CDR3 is TGCGCCAGCAAGGGCTTAGCGGGAGAGAGTGCGCAGTATTTT.

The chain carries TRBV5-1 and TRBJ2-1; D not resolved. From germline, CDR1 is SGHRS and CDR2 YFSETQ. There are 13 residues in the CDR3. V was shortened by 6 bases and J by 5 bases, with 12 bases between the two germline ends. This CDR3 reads CASTPDNHNEQFF. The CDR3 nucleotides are TGCGCCAGCACCCCCGACAACCACAATGAGCAGTTCTTC.

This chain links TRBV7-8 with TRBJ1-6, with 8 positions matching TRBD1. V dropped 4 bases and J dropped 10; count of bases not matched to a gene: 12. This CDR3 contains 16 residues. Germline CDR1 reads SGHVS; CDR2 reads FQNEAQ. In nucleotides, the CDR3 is TGTGCCAGCAGCTCGGGACAGGCAGAATGGGGCTCACCCCTCCACTTT. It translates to CASSSGQAEWGSPLHF.

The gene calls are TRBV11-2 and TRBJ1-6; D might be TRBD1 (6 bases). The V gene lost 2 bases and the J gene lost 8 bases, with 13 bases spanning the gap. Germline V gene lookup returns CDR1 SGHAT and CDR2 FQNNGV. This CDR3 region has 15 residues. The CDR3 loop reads CASSLNGGPDSPLHF. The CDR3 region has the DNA TGTGCCAGCAGCTTAAACGGGGGGCCGGATTCACCCCTCCACTTT. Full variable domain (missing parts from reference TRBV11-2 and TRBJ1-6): EAGVAQSPRYKIIEKRQSVAFWCNPISGHATLYWYQQILGQGPKLLIQFQNNGVVDDSQLPKDRFSAERLKGVDSTLKIQPAKLEDSAVYLCASSLNGGPDSPLHFGNGTRLTVT.

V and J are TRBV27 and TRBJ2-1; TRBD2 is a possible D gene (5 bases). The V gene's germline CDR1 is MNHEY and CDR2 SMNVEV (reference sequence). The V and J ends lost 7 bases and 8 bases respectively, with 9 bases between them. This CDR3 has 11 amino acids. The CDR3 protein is CASTLGDEQFF. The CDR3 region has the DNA TGTGCCAGCACCCTCGGGGATGAGCAGTTCTTC.